What follows is one TCR beta chain and its context. This receptor's antigen is unknown. Base qualities are not at hand, and no much larger clone is one base apart. CDR1 is given as SNHLY and CDR2 as FYNNEI, both from the germline V gene. The cysteine opens and the phenylalanine closes a CDR3 of 16 amino acids. This entry keeps only the CDR3 DNA: 48 bases, framed from base 1. V was cut back by 6 bases and J by 2 bases, leaving a gap of 17 bases between them. This entry comes from a study of blood T cells in healthy people across ages (dated by TCRdb to about 2015). Looking at the study overall: In model experiments, roughly one uniquely barcoded TCR beta cDNA molecule per two T cells was captured by template switching. Age-related changes in TCR beta repertoire diversity were measured in the study by deep sequencing normalized with unique cDNA molecular identifiers. Four age groups were formed from the donors: young (average approximately 17 years), middle-aged (approximately 42), aged (around 62) and long-lived (82). To avoid experimental bias, donors of different ages were spread randomly across the sequencing lanes. For two donors (one aged 18 to 29 and one aged 80 or older), the study analyzed two additional independent replicas of 1 million unique cDNA reads from the same blood draw. The research as a whole found: A strong correlation was found between observed TCR beta diversity and the percentage of naive T cells measured by flow cytometry. Compared with the aged group, the long-lived group had more naive CD4+ T cells, fewer expanded clones and increased TCR diversity, a pattern suggesting age selection. Bulk unsorted PBMC profiling prevented conclusive comparison of naive and antigen-experienced compartments. Observed TCR beta diversity per million T cells fell roughly linearly with age, and a significant reduction was already apparent by age around 40. The CMV infection status of donors was not known, potentially confounding age-related changes in expanded clonotypes. Estimates of total diversity based on one million sequenced T cells were regarded as lower bounds and as underestimates.

Systemically healthy Caucasian individuals from Russia, 39 in total and aged about 6 to 90 years, were included as donors. Each donor gave approximately 9.3 milliliters of peripheral blood, collected into EDTA-treated Vacutainer tubes. Ficoll-Paque density-gradient centrifugation was used to isolate PBMCs, with at least 6 million per sample. Total RNA was extracted from PBMCs with Trizol reagent, with at least 5.5 micrograms obtained per sample. The percentages of naive CD45RAhigh/CD27high T cells were determined by flow cytometry on a PBMC aliquot from every donor. Libraries were constructed by 5' RACE. A second PCR of about 6 to 11 cycles was performed with a sample-barcoded 5' primer and a J-beta primer mix. A unique molecular identifier was introduced onto each TCR beta cDNA molecule by a template-switch 5' adaptor carrying 12 random nucleotides. Each sample yielded at least 2.5 million CDR3-containing paired-end reads. First-strand cDNA was synthesized from all RNA with the Mint cDNA synthesis kit, primed by a TRBC-specific oligonucleotide. Following uracil-DNA glycosylase treatment, a first 18-cycle PCR with universal primers M1SS and BC2_uni_R was performed on all cDNA. The study's processing was this. For normalization, 1 million high-quality reads were randomly selected from each sample, with every read carrying a distinct molecular identifier. Reads sharing molecular identifiers were discarded rather than binned into consensus sequences. CDR3 identification, clonotype clustering and error correction used MiTCR with a Q25 quality threshold and the strictest error-elimination algorithm. Lower-bound total TCR beta diversity was estimated with a nonparametric unseen species model using Euler transformation. TCRdb itself trimmed the public reads at Q25 with fastp, ran MiXCR and retained productive beta chains. Rows are combined by CDR3 protein, so each entry shows the most common genes and DNA. V and J calls and clone size were set by TCRdb, not the authors. The sample records over 1,500,000 distinct CDR3 sequences, roughly two fifths of which are singletons. The ten largest clonotypes hold roughly 24% of the sample.

The sequenced sample was blood. The rearrangement combines TRBV2 with TRBJ2-1; a tentative D call is TRBD2 (6 bases match). The TCR comes from a human donor in good health. CDR3 reads: CASRGLTAGTYNEQFF. The nucleotide sequence reads TGTGCCAGCAGAGGGCTTACCGCGGGGACCTACAATGAGCAGTTCTTC.